One sample yielded the 7 T cell receptor beta chains listed below, sequenced in a study of T cell responses to AZD1222 COVID-19 vaccine. Profiled with immunoSEQ multiplex PCR; TCRdb holds only in-frame clones, not every one. The sample comprises 140,000 to 150,000 clones, around 92% of which are singletons, and 12% rests with the top ten. The input for sequencing was peripheral blood, taken after recovery from COVID-19. The origin of the receptors is an adult who had recovered from COVID-19.

The V and J genes are TRBV4-2 and TRBJ2-7; 7 bases are shared with TRBD2. V shed 1 base and J 6 bases; nucleotides not matched to a gene: 12. Germline-derived CDR1 and CDR2 are LGHNA and YNFKEQ. This CDR3 has 16 residues. The CDR3: CASSQVSGGRKGEQYF. The CDR3 nucleotides are TGTGCCAGCAGCCAAGTGAGTGGCGGGAGAAAAGGCGAGCAGTACTTC.

V and J are TRBV15 and TRBJ2-2; D remains unclear. CDR1 is LNHNV, CDR2 YYDKDF, per germline (reference sequence). The CDR3 has 16 residues. V lost 4 bases and J 0 bases, leaving 12 bases between the germline ends. The DNA of the CDR3 is TGTGCCACCAGCAATCGACGGCTCGCGAACACCGGGGAGCTGTTTTTT. It specifies CATSNRRLANTGELFF.

The chain has TRBV5-1 and TRBJ1-1; D is ambiguous. V lost 3 bases, J lost 1 base, and 10 bases lay in between. This CDR3 spans 14 amino acids. Germline CDR1 and CDR2: SGHRS and YFSETQ. The DNA of the CDR3 is TGCGCCAGCAGCTCAGGACCGCCGAACACTGAAGCTTTCTTT. Its protein is CASSSGPPNTEAFF.

The chain recombines TRBV9 with TRBJ2-5; 8 nucleotides match TRBD1. V lost 3 bases to trimming and J lost 5 bases; unmatched junction nucleotides: 9. The V gene's germline CDR1 is SGDLS and CDR2 YYNGEE. The CDR3 sequence is 15 residues long. This CDR3 is CASSAQDRGRETQYF. The DNA for the CDR3 is TGTGCCAGCAGCGCCCAAGACAGGGGTAGGGAGACCCAGTACTTC.

The chain has TRBV7-8 and TRBJ1-1; the D is unclear. Per germline, CDR1 SGHVS and CDR2 FQNEAQ. The CDR3 is made up of 13 amino acids. V was trimmed by 0 bases and J by 8 bases, leaving 10 bases between them. CDR3 in amino acids: CASSLARGTEAFF. CDR3 coding DNA: TGTGCCAGCAGCTTAGCACGGGGAACAGAAGCTTTCTTT. Filled out from reference TRBV7-8 and TRBJ1-1, the complete variable domain reads GAGVSQSPRYKVAKRGQDVALRCDPISGHVSLFWYQQALGQGPEFLTYFQNEAQLDKSGLPSDRFFAERPEGSVSTLKIQRTQQEDSAVYLCASSLARGTEAFFGQGTRLTVV.

V usage is TRBV28 and J usage is TRBJ2-5; the match to TRBD2 covers 8 bases. There are 16 residues in the CDR3. CDR1 is MDHEN, CDR2 SYDVKM, per germline. With 5 bases clipped from V and 2 bases from J, the junction kept 10 bases outside the gene matches. CDR3 amino acids: CASSGTAGGPQETQYF. CDR3 DNA sequence: TGTGCCAGCAGTGGAACGGCGGGAGGCCCACAAGAGACCCAGTACTTC.

The chain couples TRBV5-4 to TRBJ2-3; the match to TRBD2 covers 9 bases. The CDR3 spans 15 residues. Per germline, CDR1 SGHNT and CDR2 YYREEE (reference sequence). Trimming cost V 4 bases and J 2 bases; bases outside gene matches: 5. The CDR3 region has the DNA TGTGCCAGCAGCCAGAGACTAGCGGACACAGATACGCAGTATTTT. This encodes CASSQRLADTDTQYF.